This TCR beta chain comes out of a study of blood T cell repertoires in COVID-19. Study-wide background: Spain, Italy and the United States supplied samples that represented acute and convalescent COVID-19. T cells, B-cell-depleted T cells, or PBMCs supplied cDNA or gDNA.

Germline values: CDR1 SGHTA, CDR2 FQGNSA. The CDR3 spans 14 residues. V was trimmed by 6 bases and J by 4 bases, leaving 13 bases between them. Authors' methods: Nucleated cell number was recorded as an estimate derived from reference gene primer amplification. This table comes from immunoSEQ multiplex PCR, and its TCRdb copy is limited to in-frame clones, with some not included. V and J calls and clone size come straight from that table; D and trimming were deduced from the DNA. The sample lists approximately 68,000 clones, approximately 85% occurring once. The sample was peripheral blood. The V call is TRBV7-2, the J call TRBJ1-3; D perhaps matches TRBD1 (5 bases). This receptor was identified in a woman older than 75 with active or convalescent COVID-19. Here the CDR3 DNA reads TGTGCCAGCAGTGAAGACAGTTCGGGAAACACCATATATTTT. Protein sequence: CASSEDSSGNTIYF.